Below are 21 T cell receptor beta chains sequenced from a single sample in a study of Ad26.COV2.S vaccination and SARS-CoV-2 variants. Some clones are missing from TCRdb's copy, which holds only in-frame ones; the method was immunoSEQ multiplex PCR. The sample has roughly 420,000 clones; 88% are singletons. The treatment denotes: 19 received Ad26.COV2.S at low or high dose, single or two shots; roughly five received placebo; per-sample allocation not given. The study sampled participants on day 63 after the first vaccine or placebo injection. The specimen was peripheral blood, collected in a trial of Ad26.COV2.S vaccine versus placebo. Receptors were obtained from a person between 18 and 60 years old who received the Ad26.COV2.S COVID-19 vaccine or a placebo.

The V gene is TRBV18, the J gene TRBJ2-7, with D possibly being TRBD1 (5 bases). CDR1 is KGHSH, CDR2 LQKENI, per germline. The CDR3 consists of 16 residues. The V gene lost 0 bases and the J gene lost 2 bases, with 14 bases spanning the gap. CDR3 sequence (DNA): TGTGCCAGCTCACCACCCCAGAACAGGATAACCTACGAGCAGTACTTC. Translating it yields CASSPPQNRITYEQYF.

The genes are TRBV29-1 and TRBJ2-7, with D possibly being TRBD2 (7 bases). Trimming cost V 5 bases and J 0 bases, with 11 bases left between them. Per the germline V gene, CDR1 is SQVTM and CDR2 is ANQGSEA. This CDR3 comprises 13 residues. CDR3 region: CSVRGADSYEQYF. In DNA form, the CDR3 reads TGCAGCGTTCGGGGGGCTGACTCCTACGAGCAGTACTTC.

The chain combines TRBV3-1 (or the pseudogene TRBV3-2) with TRBJ1-4, with unresolved D. Germline CDR1 reads LGHDT; CDR2 reads YNNKEL (reference sequence). This CDR3 spans 13 amino acids. The V gene lost 0 bases and the J gene lost 9 bases, with 8 bases spanning the gap. CDR3 sequence reads: CASSQDTLQKLFF. CDR3 DNA sequence: TGTGCCAGCAGCCAAGACACTCTTCAAAAACTGTTTTTT.

The chain has TRBV5-1 and TRBJ2-3, with 12 bases aligning to TRBD2. CDR3 length: 16 residues. The V gene end was trimmed by 4 bases and the J gene end by 3 bases; junction bases not matched to a gene: 6. Germline V gene lookup returns CDR1 SGHRS and CDR2 YFSETQ. This CDR3 is CASSLPSGGATDTQYF. DNA for the CDR3: TGCGCCAGCAGCCTTCCTAGCGGGGGGGCGACAGATACGCAGTATTTT.

The chain uses TRBV27 and TRBJ1-5; D is ambiguous. The CDR3 runs to 13 residues. Germline loops: CDR1 MNHEY, CDR2 SMNVEV (reference sequence). The V end was cut by 6 bases, the J end by 8 bases, with 14 bases between. Written as DNA, the CDR3 is TGTGCCAGCAGCCTAACCCGGCGGGAGCCCCAGCATTTT. Translated: CASSLTRREPQHF.

The chain couples TRBV5-1 to TRBJ2-6, with 11 bases that match TRBD2. The CDR3 totals 18 residues. Looked up from germline, CDR1 is SGHRS and CDR2 is YFSETQ. V gave up 2 bases and J gave up 0 bases; unmatched junction bases: 4. DNA for the CDR3: TGCGCCAGCAGCTTTAGACTAGCGGGGTTCTCTGGGGCCAACGTCCTGACTTTC. It specifies CASSFRLAGFSGANVLTF. Full variable domain (missing parts from reference TRBV5-1 and TRBJ2-6): KAGVTQTPRYLIKTRGQQVTLSCSPISGHRSVSWYQQTPGQGLQFLFEYFSETQRNKGNFPGRFSGRQFSNSRSEMNVSTLELGDSALYLCASSFRLAGFSGANVLTFGAGSRLTVL.

CDR3 region: CASSTTENAGNTIYF. CDR3 coding DNA: TGTGCCAGCAGTACGACAGAAAACGCAGGAAACACCATATATTTT. The rearrangement uses TRBV3-1 (or the pseudogene TRBV3-2) and TRBJ1-3; a possible D gene is TRBD1 (5 bases). Germline V lookup: CDR1 LGHDT, CDR2 YNNKEL (reference sequence). V lost 6 bases and J 4 bases, leaving 16 bases between the germline ends. The CDR3 sequence is 15 residues long.

The rearrangement links TRBV30 to TRBJ1-5; D not certain. Germline values: CDR1 GTSNPN, CDR2 SVGIG (reference sequence). This CDR3 region has 13 residues. The ends were cut back, 0 bases at V and 6 bases at J, with 9 bases in the middle. CDR3 sequence reads: CAWSVRSGQPQHF. CDR3 nucleotide sequence: TGTGCCTGGAGTGTTCGGTCGGGTCAGCCCCAGCATTTT. The whole variable domain, remainder taken from reference TRBV30 and TRBJ1-5, is SQTIHQWPATLVQPVGSPLSLECTVEGTSNPNLYWYRQAAGRGLQLLFYSVGIGQISSEVPQNLSASRPQDRQFILSSKKLLLSDSGFYLCAWSVRSGQPQHFGDGTRLSIL.

The rearrangement joins TRBV18 to TRBJ1-1; 9 bases match TRBD1. The germline CDR1 and CDR2 sequences are KGHSH and LQKENI. V was clipped by 3 bases and J by 1 base; unmatched bases: 6. The CDR3 sequence is 16 residues long. In DNA, the CDR3 is TGTGCCAGCTCACCGGGGACAGGGATCTCGAACACTGAAGCTTTCTTT. This sequence encodes CASSPGTGISNTEAFF.

V gene TRBV7-2 combines with J gene TRBJ2-5, with TRBD1 as a possible D gene (5 bases). Germline V CDR1 and CDR2: SGHTA, FQGNSA. The V and J ends lost 3 bases and 1 base respectively, with 12 bases between them. The CDR3 has 15 residues. CDR3 nucleotide sequence: TGTGCCAGCAGCTTGGGTGGACACTTCCAAGAGACCCAGTACTTC. It yields the protein CASSLGGHFQETQYF.

The genes are TRBV7-8 and TRBJ1-3; D perhaps matches TRBD1 (5 bases). Between the trimmed V and J ends, which lost 1 base and 4 bases, there was a span of 8 bases. In germline, CDR1 is SGHVS, CDR2 FQNEAQ. The CDR3 totals 14 residues. CDR3 loop: CASSLVWGGNTIYF. DNA of the CDR3: TGTGCCAGCAGCTTAGTATGGGGGGGAAACACCATATATTTT.

This clone was seen just once. The rearrangement joins TRBV9 to TRBJ2-7; a weak D match, TRBD2 (7 bases). Germline-derived CDR1 and CDR2 are SGDLS and YYNGEE. The CDR3 runs 16 residues. The V gene lost 4 bases and the J gene lost 0 bases, with 17 bases spanning the gap. The CDR3 loop reads CASSPDLGGGSYEQYF. For the CDR3, the DNA is TGTGCCAGCAGCCCCGACTTAGGGGGGGGCTCCTACGAGCAGTACTTC.

The sample holds one count of this clone. The rearrangement links TRBV2 to TRBJ2-1; 8 nucleotides agree with TRBD1. Germline-derived CDR1 and CDR2 are SNHLY and FYNNEI. The ends lost 5 bases at V and 9 bases at J; junction bases unmatched: 15. The CDR3 length is 16 residues. CDR3 DNA sequence: TGTGCCAGCAGTCTGAGCGCAGGGGGCGTAGAGGGTGAGCAGTTCTTC. Translating it yields CASSLSAGGVEGEQFF.

V gene TRBV5-4 combines with J gene TRBJ2-3, with 8 positions matching TRBD1. The germline V gene has CDR1 SGHNT and CDR2 YYREEE (reference sequence). The CDR3 length is 15 residues. V lost 4 bases to trimming and J lost 5 bases; unmatched junction nucleotides: 9. The CDR3 loop is CASSPRDRPGDTQYF. The CDR3 bases are TGTGCCAGCAGCCCCCGGGACAGGCCTGGAGATACGCAGTATTTT.

This chain's CDR3 is CASSMGHRSYNEQFF. As DNA, the CDR3 is TGTGCCAGCAGCATGGGACACAGATCCTACAATGAGCAGTTCTTC. This chain uses TRBV7-3 with TRBJ2-1; maybe TRBD1 (6 bases). The CDR3 has 15 residues. The germline CDR1 and CDR2 sequences are SGHTA and FQGTGA. V was pared by 5 bases and J by 1 base, with 12 bases between.

This clone was found once. The rearrangement joins TRBV12-3 or TRBV12-4 to TRBJ1-6; D possibly corresponds to TRBD1 (5 bases). This CDR3 contains 13 residues. Trimming left V 8 bases short and J 3 bases short, with 8 bases between. The CDR3 spells CASRQYYNSPLHF. The CDR3 DNA reads TGTGCCAGCCGACAGTACTATAATTCACCCCTCCACTTT.

The chain couples TRBV3-1 (or the pseudogene TRBV3-2) to TRBJ2-7; 7 nucleotides match TRBD2. The CDR3 consists of 15 residues. Per the germline V gene, CDR1 is LGHDT and CDR2 is YNNKEL (reference sequence). The junction had 6 bases not matched to a gene; V was cut back by 3 bases and J by 1 base. DNA of the CDR3: TGTGCCAGCAGCCACGGTAGCGGGCCTTCCTACGAGCAGTACTTC. This codes for CASSHGSGPSYEQYF.

The chain is built from TRBV7-2 and TRBJ2-5, with D possibly called TRBD1 or TRBD2 (6 bases each). The CDR3 loop spans 16 amino acids. V shed 5 bases and J shed 0 bases, with 16 bases lying between them. Germline assignment: CDR1 SGHTA and CDR2 FQGNSA. CDR3 protein: CASSPRRGVYQETQYF. CDR3 nucleotide sequence: TGTGCCAGCAGCCCCCGGAGGGGGGTCTACCAAGAGACCCAGTACTTC.

This clone was recorded once. The chain has TRBV6-2 or TRBV6-3 and TRBJ2-5; 11 positions match TRBD2. The CDR3 is 14 amino acids. J lost 5 bases, V lost 8 bases, and 7 bases had no gene match. CDR1 MNHEY and CDR2 SVGEGT come from the germline V gene. Written as DNA, the CDR3 is TGTGCCAGCGGCCCTAGCGGGGGGTCGGAGACCCAGTACTTC. This encodes CASGPSGGSETQYF.

J is TRBJ1-6 and V is TRBV4-3; D perhaps matches TRBD1 (5 bases). This CDR3 region has 15 residues. V gave up 2 bases and J gave up 3 bases, with 8 bases separating them. The germline gives CDR1 LGHNA, CDR2 YSLEER. The CDR3 nucleotides read TGCGCCAGCAGCCAACAGGGACGCTATAATTCACCCCTCCACTTT. It codes for CASSQQGRYNSPLHF.

The rearrangement uses TRBV11-2 and TRBJ1-5, with a tentative D call TRBD1 (5 bases). This CDR3 region has 15 residues. Trimming took 1 base from V and 3 from J, leaving 10 bases between them. The V gene's germline CDR1 is SGHAT and CDR2 FQNNGV. This CDR3 reads CASSLAGYPNQPQHF. CDR3 in DNA: TGTGCCAGCAGCTTAGCAGGGTACCCCAATCAGCCCCAGCATTTT. Variable domain in full (rest from reference TRBV11-2 and TRBJ1-5): EAGVAQSPRYKIIEKRQSVAFWCNPISGHATLYWYQQILGQGPKLLIQFQNNGVVDDSQLPKDRFSAERLKGVDSTLKIQPAKLEDSAVYLCASSLAGYPNQPQHFGDGTRLSIL.